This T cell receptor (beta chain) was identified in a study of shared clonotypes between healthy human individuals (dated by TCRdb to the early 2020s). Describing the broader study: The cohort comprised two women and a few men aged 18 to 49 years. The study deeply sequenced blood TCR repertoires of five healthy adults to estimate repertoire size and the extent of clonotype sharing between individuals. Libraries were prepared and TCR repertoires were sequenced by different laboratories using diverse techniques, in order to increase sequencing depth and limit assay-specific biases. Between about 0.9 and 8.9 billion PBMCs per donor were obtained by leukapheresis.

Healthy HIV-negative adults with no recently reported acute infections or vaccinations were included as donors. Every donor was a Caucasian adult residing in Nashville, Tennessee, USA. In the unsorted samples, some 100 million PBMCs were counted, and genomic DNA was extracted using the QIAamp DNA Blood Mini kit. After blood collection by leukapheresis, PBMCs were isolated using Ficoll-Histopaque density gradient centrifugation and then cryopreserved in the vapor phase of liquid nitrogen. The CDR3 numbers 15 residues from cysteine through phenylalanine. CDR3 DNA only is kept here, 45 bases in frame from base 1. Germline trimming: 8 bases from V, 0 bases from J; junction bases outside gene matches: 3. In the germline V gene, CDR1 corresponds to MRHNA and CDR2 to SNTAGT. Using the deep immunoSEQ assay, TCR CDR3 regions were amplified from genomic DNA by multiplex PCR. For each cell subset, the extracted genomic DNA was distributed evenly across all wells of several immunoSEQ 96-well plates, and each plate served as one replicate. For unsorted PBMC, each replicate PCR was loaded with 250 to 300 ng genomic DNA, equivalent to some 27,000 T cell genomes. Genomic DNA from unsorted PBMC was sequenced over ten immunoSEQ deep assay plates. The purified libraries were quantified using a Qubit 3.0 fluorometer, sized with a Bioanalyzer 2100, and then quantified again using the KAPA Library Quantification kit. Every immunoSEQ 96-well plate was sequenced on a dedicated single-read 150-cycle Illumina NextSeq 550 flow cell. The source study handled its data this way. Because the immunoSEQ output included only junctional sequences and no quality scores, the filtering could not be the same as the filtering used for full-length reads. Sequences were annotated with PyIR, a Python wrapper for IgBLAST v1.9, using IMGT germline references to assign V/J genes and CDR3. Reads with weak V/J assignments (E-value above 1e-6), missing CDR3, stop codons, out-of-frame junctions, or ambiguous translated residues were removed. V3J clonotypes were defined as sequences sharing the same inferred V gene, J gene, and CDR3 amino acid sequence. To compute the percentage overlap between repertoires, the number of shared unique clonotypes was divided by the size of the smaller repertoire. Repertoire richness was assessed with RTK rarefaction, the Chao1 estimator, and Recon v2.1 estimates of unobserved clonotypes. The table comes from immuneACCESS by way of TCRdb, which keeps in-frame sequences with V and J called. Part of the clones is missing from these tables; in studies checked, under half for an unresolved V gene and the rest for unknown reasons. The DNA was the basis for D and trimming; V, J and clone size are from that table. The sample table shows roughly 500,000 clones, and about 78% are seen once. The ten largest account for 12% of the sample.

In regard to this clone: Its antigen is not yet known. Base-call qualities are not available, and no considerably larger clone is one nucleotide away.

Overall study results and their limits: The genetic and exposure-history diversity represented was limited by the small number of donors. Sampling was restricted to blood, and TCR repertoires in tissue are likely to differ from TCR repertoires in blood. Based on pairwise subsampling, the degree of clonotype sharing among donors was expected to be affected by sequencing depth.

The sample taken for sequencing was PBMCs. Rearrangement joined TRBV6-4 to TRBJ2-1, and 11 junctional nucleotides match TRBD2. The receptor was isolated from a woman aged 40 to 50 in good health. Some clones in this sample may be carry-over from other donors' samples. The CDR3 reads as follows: CASSGTSGSYNEQFF. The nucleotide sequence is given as TGTGCCAGCTCCGGGACTAGCGGCTCCTACAATGAGCAGTTCTTC.